This T cell receptor beta chain was sequenced during a study of regulatory T cells in long-lasting Graves disease. The CDR3 covers 13 residues. With 1 base removed from V and 3 bases from J, the gap between germline ends came to 7 bases. The germline gives CDR1 SGHRS, CDR2 YFSETQ. The time point is: newly diagnosed GD, antithyroid drugs for less than 3 months. Following extraction of RNA from PBMCs, that RNA was used to make the TCR library. Building of the TCR beta libraries involved iRepertoire HTBI primers and Arm-PCR of CDR3 regions. TCRdb processed the multiplex PCR reads anew with MiXCR; each CDR3 protein has one entry. The table lists roughly 560,000 distinct CDR3 sequences, around 12% of them singletons. The data also belong to a second study, concerning T cells in Graves' hyperthyroidism and ophthalmopathy. As that study records: Carried out on the TCR CDR3, a first-round RT-PCR used the HTBI primer set. Classification by a 13 V-J model distinguished ophthalmopathy from stable hyperthyroidism.

V gene TRBV5-1 combines with J gene TRBJ1-1; D unresolved. This sample comprised peripheral blood mononuclear cells (PBMCs), obtained at new diagnosis, from a patient treated with antithyroid drugs. This clonotype was obtained from a woman in her twenties or thirties with Graves disease. The CDR3 DNA reads as TGCGCCAGCAGCTTGAAGAGGGACACTGAAGCTTTCTTT. It yields the protein CASSLKRDTEAFF. Together with reference TRBV5-1 and TRBJ1-1, the CDR3 gives the full variable domain: KAGVTQTPRYLIKTRGQQVTLSCSPISGHRSVSWYQQTPGQGLQFLFEYFSETQRNKGNFPGRFSGRQFSNSRSEMNVSTLELGDSALYLCASSLKRDTEAFFGQGTRLTVV.